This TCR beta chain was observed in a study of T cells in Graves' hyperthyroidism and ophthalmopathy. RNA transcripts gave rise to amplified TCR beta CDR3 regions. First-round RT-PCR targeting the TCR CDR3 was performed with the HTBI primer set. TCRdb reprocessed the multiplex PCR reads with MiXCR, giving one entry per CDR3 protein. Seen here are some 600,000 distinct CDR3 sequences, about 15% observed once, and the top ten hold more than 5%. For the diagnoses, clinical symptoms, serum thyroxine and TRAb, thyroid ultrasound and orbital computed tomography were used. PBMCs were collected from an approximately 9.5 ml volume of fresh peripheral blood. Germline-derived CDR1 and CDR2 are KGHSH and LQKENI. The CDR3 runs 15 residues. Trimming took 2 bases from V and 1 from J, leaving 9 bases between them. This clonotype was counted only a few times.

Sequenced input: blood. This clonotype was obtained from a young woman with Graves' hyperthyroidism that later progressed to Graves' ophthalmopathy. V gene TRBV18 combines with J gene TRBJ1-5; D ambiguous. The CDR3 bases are TGTGCCAGCTCACCATCTCCCGTCAGCAATCAGCCCCAGCATTTT. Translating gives CASSPSPVSNQPQHF.